This entry concerns a single T cell receptor (beta chain). The data are from a study of blood T cell repertoires in COVID-19. Study-level information: Samples of COVID-19 (acute and convalescent) were obtained from the United States, Italy and Spain. T cells, B-cell-depleted T cells, or PBMCs provided the cDNA or gDNA that served as material.

Original methodology: Nucleated cell number was recorded as an estimate derived from reference gene primer amplification. Libraries were prepared by immunoSEQ multiplex PCR; TCRdb keeps only in-frame clonotypes and omits some of them. V, J and clone size were drawn from that table, and D and trimming were deduced from the DNA. The sample includes fewer than 100,000 clones, about nine tenths seen only once; the top ten take about a tenth. Trimming left V 9 bases short and J 2 bases short, with 19 bases between. Germline V CDR1 and CDR2: LNHDA, SQIVND (reference sequence). This CDR3 has 15 amino acids.

The chain combines TRBV19 with TRBJ1-1; D gene ambiguous. Material for sequencing was peripheral blood. The TCR originated in a man in his fifties with acute or convalescent COVID-19. CDR3 region: CASRLEGRVNTEAFF. CDR3 sequence (DNA): TGTGCCAGCCGCTTGGAGGGAAGGGTTAACACTGAAGCTTTCTTT.